This entry concerns a single T cell receptor beta chain. The data stem from a study of blood T cell repertoires in COVID-19. The overall study: The samples span acute and convalescent COVID-19 from the United States, Italy and Spain.

Authors' data handling: Estimates of nucleated cell counts were drawn from the amplification of reference gene primers. TCRdb's copy holds only in-frame clones and misses some; the assay was immunoSEQ multiplex PCR. That table furnishes V, J and clone size, whereas the DNA furnished D and trimming. The repertoire consists of some 300,000 clones, with approximately 86% occurring once and the leading ten covering about 1.2%. Per germline, CDR1 LNHDA and CDR2 SQIVND (reference sequence). V lost 3 bases, J lost 6 bases, and 10 bases stayed unmatched. CDR3 length: 17 residues. The J gene is TRBJ2-2, the V gene TRBV19, with 10 bases matching TRBD2. The receptor was derived from a man between 65 and 85 years old with acute or convalescent COVID-19. The material sequenced was peripheral blood. The CDR3 sequence: CASSIGLAGDFPGELFF. In DNA, the CDR3 is TGTGCCAGTAGTATTGGGCTAGCGGGAGATTTCCCCGGGGAGCTGTTTTTT.